This is a list of T cell receptor beta chains from one sample in a study of shared clonotypes between healthy human individuals. The protocol was immunoSEQ multiplex PCR, while the TCRdb copy is restricted to in-frame clones and leaves out a portion. The data hold about 2 million clones, with about 95% observed a single time. Sequencing was performed on naive CD8+ T cells sorted from blood. The receptors derive from a man in his late teens or twenties in good health. CDR3s include the opening cysteine and the closing phenylalanine or tryptophan. The D gene is left open where the match is weak. A clone size is listed for some rows: how often the clone was seen (once, few, many), or a class if it is expanded.

TRBJ2-2	TRBV7-7	NA	13	TRBD1	TGTGCTAGCAGCCCAGGACAGGGCGGGGAGCTGTTTTTT	CASSPGQGGELFF
TRBJ2-5	TRBV9	NA	13	NA	TGTGCCAGCAGCGTAGCGGGAACGGGGACCCAGTACTTC	CASSVAGTGTQYF
TRBJ1-2	TRBV4-1	once	14	NA	TGCGCCAGCAGCCAAATGTATGGGTCTGGGGGCTACACCTTC	CASSQMYGSGGYTF
TRBJ2-7	TRBV27	NA	14	NA	TGTGCCAGCAGTTTATATACCCCGCGGGACGAGCAGTACTTC	CASSLYTPRDEQYF
TRBJ2-7	TRBV5-6	once	13	NA	TGTGCCAGCAGCTTCCAGGGAATCTACGAGCAGTACTTC	CASSFQGIYEQYF
TRBJ2-3	TRBV2	NA	17	TRBD2	TGTGCCAGCAGTGGGACTAGCGGGAGGGAAGGTGTGGGTACGCAGTATTTT	CASSGTSGREGVGTQYF
TRBJ1-2	TRBV6-5	few	12	NA	TGTGCCAGCAGTTCAACCTTCGATGGCTACACCTTC	CASSSTFDGYTF
TRBJ2-1	TRBV4-1	NA	16	TRBD2	TGCGCCAGCAGCCTCAGACTAGCGGGGGGGCCCAATGAGCAGTTCTTC	CASSLRLAGGPNEQFF
TRBJ2-5	TRBV14	NA	14	TRBD2	TGTGCCAGCAGCCAGGGCGGGAGCGGGGAGACCCAGTACTTC	CASSQGGSGETQYF
TRBJ1-2	TRBV6-5	NA	14	NA	TGTGCCAGCAGTTACGGTGAGGGGAGCGATGGCTACACCTTC	CASSYGEGSDGYTF
TRBJ2-2	TRBV6-5	NA	13	NA	TGTGCCAGCACCTCGAAACCTCCCGGGGAGCTGTTTTTT	CASTSKPPGELFF
TRBJ1-4	TRBV30	NA	14	TRBD1	TGTGCCTGGAGTGGGACAGGGGGCTACGAAAAACTGTTTTTT	CAWSGTGGYEKLFF
TRBJ1-1	TRBV5-1	NA	12	NA	TGCGCCAGCAGATATCTCAACACTGAAGCTTTCTTT	CASRYLNTEAFF
TRBJ2-7	TRBV11-2	NA	16	NA	TGTGCCAGCAGCTCCTCTAGCCAGCAGTACTCCTACGAGCAGTACTTC	CASSSSSQQYSYEQYF
TRBJ1-5	TRBV7-8	NA	17	NA	TGTGCCAGCAGCTCCCTGGAGGGGGGGGTCAGCAATCAGCCCCAGCATTTT	CASSSLEGGVSNQPQHF
TRBJ2-2	TRBV11-2	NA	19	TRBD1	TGTGCCAGCAGCTTAGCCCCGGACAGGGCGGGTAGGAGTACCGGGGAGCTGTTTTTT	CASSLAPDRAGRSTGELFF
TRBJ2-2	TRBV25-1	NA	14	TRBD1	TGTGCCAGCAGGAGAACAGGGGACACCGGGGAGCTGTTTTTT	CASRRTGDTGELFF
TRBJ2-1	TRBV13	NA	14	NA	TGTGCCAGCAGCTCTAGGGGGGGCTACAATGAGCAGTTCTTC	CASSSRGGYNEQFF
TRBJ2-1	TRBV30	NA	15	NA	TGTGCCTGGAGTCCCCCGGGACTGGGATACAATGAGCAGTTCTTC	CAWSPPGLGYNEQFF
TRBJ2-7	TRBV7-9	NA	14	TRBD2	TGTGCCAGCAGCGATAGCGGGAGATCCTACGAGCAGTACTTC	CASSDSGRSYEQYF
TRBJ2-2	TRBV7-9	NA	18	NA	TGTGCCAGCAGCTTACCGAAAGGGGCGGGGGCTAACACCGGGGAGCTGTTTTTT	CASSLPKGAGANTGELFF
TRBJ1-1	TRBV9	NA	14	NA	TGTGCCAGCAGCGTAGGGGACGTGAGCACTGAAGCTTTCTTT	CASSVGDVSTEAFF
TRBJ2-7	TRBV19	NA	14	TRBD1	TGTGCCAGTAGTGAGGGGGACAGGGTCTACGAGCAGTACTTC	CASSEGDRVYEQYF
TRBJ1-2	TRBV11-2	once	17	NA	TGTGCCAGCAGCTTAGTCCTCGGCCCCAGAGACCCCTATGGCTACACCTTC	CASSLVLGPRDPYGYTF
TRBJ2-7	TRBV11-2	NA	13	TRBD2	TGTGCCAGCAGCTTCGACGGGGGGTACGAGCAGTACTTC	CASSFDGGYEQYF
TRBJ2-3	TRBV10-2	NA	16	TRBD2	TGCGCCAGCAGCTCCACTAGCGGATTGAGCACAGATACGCAGTATTTT	CASSSTSGLSTDTQYF
TRBJ2-5	TRBV7-9	NA	15	TRBD2	TGTGCCAGCAGCCTAGGGACTAGCGGACAAGAGACCCAGTACTTC	CASSLGTSGQETQYF
TRBJ2-3	TRBV7-6	NA	16	NA	TGTGCCAGCAGCTTAGTGGGCCATGCCCCGGCCGATACGCAGTATTTT	CASSLVGHAPADTQYF
TRBJ2-2	TRBV28	NA	17	NA	TGTGCCAGCAGTTTCCGGGCAGGGGCGGGAATCGGCGGGGAGCTGTTTTTT	CASSFRAGAGIGGELFF
TRBJ1-2	TRBV15	NA	17	NA	TGTGCCACCAGCCATCCAGGGGTCCTACCCCGGGATGGTGGCTACACCTTC	CATSHPGVLPRDGGYTF
TRBJ2-7	TRBV27	NA	14	TRBD1	TGTGCCAGCACGATACAGGGGGCTGCCGGCGAGCAGTACTTC	CASTIQGAAGEQYF
TRBJ1-1	TRBV30	NA	17	NA	TGTGCCTGGAGTGTTATGTCCGTCGGCTGGATAGGCACTGAAGCTTTCTTT	CAWSVMSVGWIGTEAFF
TRBJ2-3	TRBV5-1	once	13	NA	TGCGCCAGCAGCTCCGACCCTAGGGATACGCAGTATTTT	CASSSDPRDTQYF